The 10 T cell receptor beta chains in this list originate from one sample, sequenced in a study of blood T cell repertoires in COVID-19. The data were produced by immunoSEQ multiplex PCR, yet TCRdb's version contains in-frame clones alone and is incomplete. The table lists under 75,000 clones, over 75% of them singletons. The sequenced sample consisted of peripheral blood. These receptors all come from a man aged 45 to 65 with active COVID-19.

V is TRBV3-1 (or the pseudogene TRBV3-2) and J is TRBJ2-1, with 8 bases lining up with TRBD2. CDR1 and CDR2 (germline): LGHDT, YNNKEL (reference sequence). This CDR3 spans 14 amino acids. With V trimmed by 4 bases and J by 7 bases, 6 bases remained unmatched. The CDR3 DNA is TGTGCCAGCAGCCCCCGGTCTAGCGGGAATGAGCAGTTCTTC. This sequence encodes CASSPRSSGNEQFF.

The CDR3 sequence is CAALEDGVYEQYF. The CDR3 region has the DNA TGTGCCGCCCTGGAGGACGGAGTCTACGAGCAGTACTTC. The chain carries TRBV24-1 and TRBJ2-7, with D possibly TRBD2 on 5 matching bases. This CDR3 has 13 residues. The germline CDR1 and CDR2 sequences are KGHDR and SFDVKD. V lost 12 bases to trimming and J lost 3 bases, with 17 bases between them.

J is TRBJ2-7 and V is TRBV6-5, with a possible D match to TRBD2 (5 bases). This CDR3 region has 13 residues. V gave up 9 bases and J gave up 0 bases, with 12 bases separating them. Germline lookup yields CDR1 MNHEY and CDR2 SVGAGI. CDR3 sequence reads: CASDAGVSYEQYF. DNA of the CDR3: TGTGCCAGTGACGCGGGCGTCTCCTACGAGCAGTACTTC.

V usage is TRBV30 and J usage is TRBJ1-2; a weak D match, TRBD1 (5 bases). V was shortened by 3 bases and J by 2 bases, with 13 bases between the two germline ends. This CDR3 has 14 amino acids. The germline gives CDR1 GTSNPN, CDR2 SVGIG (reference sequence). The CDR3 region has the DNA TGTGCCTGGAGCCTTCTCTCAGGGAACTATGGCTACACCTTC. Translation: CAWSLLSGNYGYTF.

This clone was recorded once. CDR3 coding DNA: TGTGCCACCAGCAGAGATAGGGGCTCCTACGAGCAGTACTTC. Protein sequence: CATSRDRGSYEQYF. This chain joins TRBV15 and TRBJ2-7; the D gene is possibly TRBD1 (5 bases). The CDR3 spans 14 residues. From germline, CDR1 is LNHNV and CDR2 YYDKDF (reference sequence). Trimming left V 0 bases short and J 0 bases short, with 6 bases between.

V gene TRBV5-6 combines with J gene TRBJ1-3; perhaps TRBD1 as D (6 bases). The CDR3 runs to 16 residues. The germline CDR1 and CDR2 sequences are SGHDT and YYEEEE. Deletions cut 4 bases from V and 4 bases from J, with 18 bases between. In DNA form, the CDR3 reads TGTGCCAGCAGCGGGTCTGGACAGCCTAAAGGAAACACCATATATTTT. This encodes CASSGSGQPKGNTIYF.

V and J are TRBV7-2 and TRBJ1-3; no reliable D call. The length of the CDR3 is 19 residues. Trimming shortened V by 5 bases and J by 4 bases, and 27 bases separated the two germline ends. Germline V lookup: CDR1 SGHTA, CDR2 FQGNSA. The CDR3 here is CASSPSVGLRVSLGNTIYF. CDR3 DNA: TGTGCCAGCAGCCCAAGTGTTGGGTTGAGGGTCTCATTAGGAAACACCATATATTTT.

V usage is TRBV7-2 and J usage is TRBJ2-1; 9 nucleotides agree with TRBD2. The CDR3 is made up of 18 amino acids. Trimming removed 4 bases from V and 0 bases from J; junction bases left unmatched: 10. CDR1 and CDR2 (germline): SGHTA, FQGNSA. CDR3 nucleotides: TGTGCCAGCAGCTCGCCCTCAAGCGGGGGGAGCTCCTACAATGAGCAGTTCTTC. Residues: CASSSPSSGGSSYNEQFF.

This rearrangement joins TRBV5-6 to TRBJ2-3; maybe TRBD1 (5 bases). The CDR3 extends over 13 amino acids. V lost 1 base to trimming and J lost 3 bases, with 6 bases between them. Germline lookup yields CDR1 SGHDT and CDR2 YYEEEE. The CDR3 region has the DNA TGTGCCAGCAGCTTGAAGGGGACAGATACGCAGTATTTT. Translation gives CASSLKGTDTQYF.

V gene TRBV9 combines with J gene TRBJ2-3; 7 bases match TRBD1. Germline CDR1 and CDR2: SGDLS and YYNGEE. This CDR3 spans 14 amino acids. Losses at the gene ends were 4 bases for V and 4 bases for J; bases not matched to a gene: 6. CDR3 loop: CASSIKTGPDTQYF. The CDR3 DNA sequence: TGTGCCAGCAGCATCAAGACAGGGCCAGATACGCAGTATTTT.